This entry is about one T cell receptor (beta chain). As processed by the authors: Reference gene primer amplification gave nucleated cell count estimates. The method was immunoSEQ multiplex PCR; TCRdb's version includes in-frame clones alone and lacks a portion of them. V and J calls and clone size are given by that table; D and trimming were obtained from the DNA. The table has approximately 63,000 clones, roughly 89% seen once. The sample comes from a study of blood T cell repertoires in COVID-19. The germline gives CDR1 SGHNT, CDR2 YYREEE (reference sequence). J gave up 11 bases and V 4 bases, and 5 bases lay outside the gene matches. The CDR3 sequence is 13 residues long.

The TCR was taken from a woman of 80 years or more with acute or convalescent COVID-19. Sequencing input: peripheral blood. This rearrangement joins TRBV5-4 to TRBJ2-7, with 14 bases aligning to TRBD2. The CDR3 loop reads CASSVGTSGSKYF. CDR3 in DNA: TGTGCCAGCAGCGTCGGGACTAGCGGGAGCAAGTACTTC.